Following are 30 T cell receptor beta chains from one sample sequenced in a study of CD8 T cells in Susac syndrome. Random hexamers were used to reverse transcribe an amount of about 0.45 to 1 ug RNA. TCRdb fed the immunoSEQ multiplex PCR reads into MiXCR, producing one record per CDR3 protein. The sample shows just over 300,000 distinct CDR3 sequences, under 95% of them seen only once. Sequencing was done on a sample of CD4+ T cells from PBMCs. These receptors all come from a human donor with multiple sclerosis.

The chain links TRBV14 to TRBJ2-4; perhaps D is TRBD1 or TRBD2 (6 bases each). The CDR3 has 15 residues. Trimming removed 0 bases at V and 8 bases at J, with 14 bases between. Per the germline V gene, CDR1 is SGHDN and CDR2 is FVKESK. The CDR3 protein is CASSQDWGARDIQYF. For the CDR3, the DNA is TGTGCCAGCAGCCAAGACTGGGGGGCCAGAGACATTCAGTACTTC.

The genes are TRBV6-5 and TRBJ1-1; 10 nucleotides line up with TRBD1. The CDR3 loop spans 14 amino acids. CDR1 is MNHEY, CDR2 SVGAGI, per germline. Trimming removed 2 bases from V and 3 bases from J; junction bases left unmatched: 0. CDR3 coding DNA: TGTGCCAGCAGTTACGGGACAGGGGACACTGAAGCTTTCTTT. Translation: CASSYGTGDTEAFF.

The rearrangement joins TRBV20-1 to TRBJ1-1, with D maybe TRBD1 (5 bases). The CDR3 runs to 16 residues. Trimming cost V 6 bases and J 1 base, with 21 bases left between them. Germline V gene data show CDR1 as DFQATT and CDR2 as SNEGSKA (reference sequence). DNA of the CDR3: TGCAGTGCCCACAGAATGGCGGGGCGCGCGAACACTGAAGCTTTCTTT. Its protein is CSAHRMAGRANTEAFF.

The chain employs TRBV7-2 and TRBJ1-2, with D possibly being TRBD1 (5 bases). Looked up from germline, CDR1 is SGHTA and CDR2 is FQGNSA. Deletions cut 3 bases from V and 2 bases from J, with 13 bases between. The CDR3 sequence is 15 residues long. The CDR3, as DNA: TGTGCCAGCAGCTTCGATCAGGGACCCAACTATGGCTACACCTTC. It codes for CASSFDQGPNYGYTF.

The chain couples TRBV11-3 to TRBJ2-5; D is undetermined. Germline-derived CDR1 and CDR2 are SGHNT and YENEEA. The CDR3 is made up of 14 amino acids. The V end lost 2 bases, the J end lost 3 bases, and 10 bases lay between the germline ends. DNA for the CDR3: TGTGCCAGCAGCTTATGGTCAGAAAAAGAGACCCAGTACTTC. It yields the protein CASSLWSEKETQYF.

V and J are TRBV6-2 or TRBV6-3 and TRBJ2-7; D is ambiguous. The germline V gene encodes CDR1 MNHEY and CDR2 SVGEGT. This CDR3 is built from 14 residues. The V and J ends lost 10 bases and 3 bases respectively, with 19 bases between them. The CDR3 loop is CATESVAPHYEQYF. CDR3 sequence (DNA): TGTGCCACCGAAAGCGTTGCCCCCCACTACGAGCAGTACTTC.

This chain joins TRBV2 and TRBJ2-2, with D unresolved. The CDR3 sequence is 12 residues long. V lost 1 base, J lost 3 bases, and 0 bases lay in between. The germline CDR1 and CDR2 sequences are SNHLY and FYNNEI. In DNA, the CDR3 is TGTGCCAGCAGTGAAGACACCGGGGAGCTGTTTTTT. It encodes CASSEDTGELFF. Full variable domain (rest looked up from reference TRBV2 and TRBJ2-2): EPEVTQTPSHQVTQMGQEVILRCVPISNHLYFYWYRQILGQKVEFLVSFYNNEISEKSEIFDDQFSVERPDGSNFTLKIRSTKLEDSAMYFCASSEDTGELFFGEGSRLTVL.

The rearrangement links TRBV20-1 to TRBJ1-2, with a tentative D call TRBD1 (5 bases). Trimming took 4 bases from V and 4 from J, leaving 10 bases between them. Germline CDR1 reads DFQATT; CDR2 reads SNEGSKA (reference sequence). The CDR3 sequence is 12 residues long. The CDR3 is CSATGDSYGYTF. CDR3 coding DNA: TGCAGTGCTACTGGGGACTCCTATGGCTACACCTTC.

V gene TRBV18 combines with J gene TRBJ2-5; the D gene is possibly TRBD1 (6 bases). The CDR3 totals 16 residues. Trimming shortened V by 3 bases and J by 1 base, and 15 bases separated the two germline ends. Looked up from germline, CDR1 is KGHSH and CDR2 is LQKENI. The CDR3 nucleotides read TGTGCCAGCTCACCCCTGGACAGACCTTCCCAAGAGACCCAGTACTTC. It is translated as CASSPLDRPSQETQYF. The complete variable domain, with remaining parts taken from reference TRBV18 and TRBJ2-5, reads NAGVMQNPRHLVRRRGQEARLRCSPMKGHSHVYWYRQLPEEGLKFMVYLQKENIIDESGMPKERFSAEFPKEGPSILRIQQVVRGDSAAYFCASSPLDRPSQETQYFGPGTRLLVL.

The rearrangement uses TRBV12-3 or TRBV12-4 and TRBJ2-5; 7 nucleotides line up with TRBD2. CDR3 size: 15 residues. V trimming: 5 bases; J trimming: 3 bases; junction bases outside the gene matches: 9. CDR3 coding DNA: TGTGCCAGCAGTCCCCCGGGACGGGGGGAAGAGACCCAGTACTTC. It specifies CASSPPGRGEETQYF.

This clonotype appeared a single time. The chain uses TRBV4-2 and TRBJ1-3; D call uncertain. There are 19 residues in the CDR3. CDR1 and CDR2 (germline): LGHNA, YNFKEQ. Trimming took off 0 bases at V and 4 bases at J, with 22 bases between the two ends. CDR3 sequence reads: CASSQEGGRSTPLGNTIYF. The DNA for the CDR3 is TGTGCCAGCAGCCAAGAAGGCGGGCGAAGTACTCCTCTAGGAAACACCATATATTTT.

The chain links TRBV5-1 to TRBJ2-2; D gene uncertain. This CDR3 has 14 amino acids. The V gene lost 0 bases and the J gene lost 8 bases, with 11 bases spanning the gap. The germline gives CDR1 SGHRS, CDR2 YFSETQ. CDR3 nucleotides: TGCGCCAGCAGCTTGGGACCCTCCCCGGGGGAGCTGTTTTTT. This sequence encodes CASSLGPSPGELFF. The full variable domain, with the rest looked up from reference TRBV5-1 and TRBJ2-2, is KAGVTQTPRYLIKTRGQQVTLSCSPISGHRSVSWYQQTPGQGLQFLFEYFSETQRNKGNFPGRFSGRQFSNSRSEMNVSTLELGDSALYLCASSLGPSPGELFFGEGSRLTVL.

The chain links TRBV7-9 to TRBJ2-2, with D unclear. Germline V gene lookup returns CDR1 SEHNR and CDR2 FQNEAQ (reference sequence). Trimming cost V 5 bases and J 3 bases, with 19 bases left between them. The CDR3 runs 17 residues. The CDR3 here is CASSPWGMLADTGELFF. The CDR3 region has the DNA TGTGCCAGCAGCCCTTGGGGTATGTTGGCGGACACCGGGGAGCTGTTTTTT.

V usage is TRBV18 and J usage is TRBJ1-1, with D possibly being TRBD1 (6 bases). Trimming stripped 5 bases from V and 1 base from J, with 14 bases between. This CDR3 comprises 15 residues. Germline-derived CDR1 and CDR2 are KGHSH and LQKENI. The chain's CDR3 is CASSTGGGANTEAFF. CDR3 coding DNA: TGTGCCAGCTCAACGGGTGGGGGGGCGAACACTGAAGCTTTCTTT.

This clonotype has just one count. V and J are TRBV11-2 and TRBJ1-2; TRBD1 agrees at 11 bases. CDR1 is SGHAT, CDR2 FQNNGV, per germline. CDR3 length: 15 residues. J was trimmed by 6 bases and V by 5 bases; bases with no gene match: 8. The CDR3 region has the DNA TGTGCCAGCAGCAAAGGGACAGGGGGTCCGGATGGCTACACCTTC. Amino acid sequence: CASSKGTGGPDGYTF.

This chain links TRBV19 with TRBJ1-6; TRBD1 is a possible D gene (5 bases). The germline V and J ends were trimmed by 4 bases and 6 bases, with 19 bases remaining between them. Germline values: CDR1 LNHDA, CDR2 SQIVND (reference sequence). The CDR3 runs 17 residues. The CDR3 DNA follows: TGTGCCAGTAGTACCCCCCCCAGCCGGACACCTAATTCACCCCTCCACTTT. It specifies CASSTPPSRTPNSPLHF.

A single count supports this clonotype. The genes are TRBV19 and TRBJ2-2, with 10 bases aligning to TRBD2. Germline assignment: CDR1 LNHDA and CDR2 SQIVND (reference sequence). CDR3 length: 15 residues. Unmatched junction bases numbered 7, after V lost 7 bases and J lost 5 bases. CDR3 residues: CASKQAGGRTGELFF. The CDR3 DNA is TGTGCCAGTAAACAAGCGGGAGGGCGGACCGGGGAGCTGTTTTTT.

CDR3 nucleotide sequence: TGTGCCAGCAGCCAAGGCTCGGGACTCCAAAACACCTTC. Encoded protein: CASSQGSGLQNTF. The chain combines TRBV3-1 with TRBJ1-2, with a tentative D call TRBD1 (5 bases). The CDR3 length is 13 residues. Germline V gene data show CDR1 as LGHDT and CDR2 as YNNKEL (reference sequence). V was cut by 1 base and J by 12 bases, with 15 bases left in between.

The CDR3 DNA reads as TGTGCCAGCAGTTCGGCGGGACTCCGCTTCGAAGCTTTCTTT. Its protein product is CASSSAGLRFEAFF. This chain uses TRBV12-3 or TRBV12-4 with TRBJ1-1; perhaps TRBD1 as D (5 bases). The CDR3 consists of 14 residues. Trimming removed 4 bases at V and 8 bases at J, with 17 bases between.

The chain has TRBV29-1 and TRBJ1-1; 8 bases agree with TRBD1. The CDR3 consists of 14 residues. Per germline, CDR1 SQVTM and CDR2 ANQGSEA. J lost 0 bases, V lost 7 bases, and 7 bases had no gene match. The DNA of the CDR3 is TGCAGCGGCCTCAGGGGGCCGGTGAACACTGAAGCTTTCTTT. Amino acids: CSGLRGPVNTEAFF.

V gene TRBV7-6 combines with J gene TRBJ1-1; D possibly corresponds to TRBD1 (6 bases). V was pared by 5 bases and J by 1 base, with 8 bases between. CDR3 length equals 13 residues. Germline CDR1 SGHVS, CDR2 FNYEAQ. CDR3 protein: CASSGQPNTEAFF. The DNA for the CDR3 is TGTGCCAGCAGCGGACAGCCGAACACTGAAGCTTTCTTT.

The chain recombines TRBV7-9 with TRBJ2-5; D ambiguous. The CDR3 spans 14 residues. The ends were cut back, 7 bases at V and 1 base at J, with 13 bases in the middle. Germline loops: CDR1 SEHNR, CDR2 FQNEAQ (reference sequence). The CDR3 coding sequence is TGTGCCAGCACCAATGAACCAATCCAAGAGACCCAGTACTTC. It translates to CASTNEPIQETQYF.

This chain connects TRBV15 to TRBJ1-2, with no clear D. The CDR3 loop spans 13 amino acids. Germline V gives CDR1 LNHNV, CDR2 YYDKDF (reference sequence). V lost 0 bases to trimming and J lost 5 bases, with 7 bases between them. The CDR3 loop reads CATSREGVYGYTF. The CDR3 nucleotides are TGTGCCACCAGCAGAGAGGGTGTTTATGGCTACACCTTC.

V usage is TRBV6-4 and J usage is TRBJ2-7; tentative D call: TRBD2 (6 bases). Germline-derived CDR1 and CDR2 are MRHNA and SNTAGT. V was shortened by 8 bases and J by 2 bases, with 22 bases between the two germline ends. The length of the CDR3 is 16 residues. The CDR3 sequence is CASVPDPRRGTYEQYF. In nucleotides, the CDR3 is TGTGCCAGCGTCCCGGATCCGAGGCGGGGTACCTACGAGCAGTACTTC.

J is TRBJ1-1 and V is TRBV29-1, with a weak D call TRBD1 (6 bases). Deletions cut 6 bases from V and 1 base from J, with 12 bases between. Per germline, CDR1 SQVTM and CDR2 ANQGSEA. The CDR3 is made up of 13 amino acids. CDR3 sequence: CSVEQGGNTEAFF. The CDR3 nucleotides read TGCAGCGTGGAACAGGGCGGGAACACTGAAGCTTTCTTT.

This clonotype showed up just once. The chain couples TRBV4-1 to TRBJ2-7; a possible D gene is TRBD2 (6 bases). Trimming left V 7 bases short and J 5 bases short, with 21 bases between. CDR1 is MGHRA and CDR2 is YSYEKL in the germline V gene. The CDR3 is made up of 15 amino acids. CDR3 loop: CASIRNWGVGDEQYF. The CDR3 coding sequence is TGCGCCAGCATCCGCAACTGGGGGGTCGGGGACGAGCAGTACTTC.

The gene calls are TRBV20-1 and TRBJ1-3; a weak D match, TRBD1 (6 bases). The CDR3 is 17 residues long. The germline V gene encodes CDR1 DFQATT and CDR2 SNEGSKA (reference sequence). Trimming pared 0 bases from V and 0 bases from J, leaving 15 bases between. CDR3 in DNA: TGCAGTGCTAGAGATTGGAGAGGGGGACCCTCTGGAAACACCATATATTTT. Translated, it gives CSARDWRGGPSGNTIYF.

This sequence joins TRBV20-1 and TRBJ2-1, with 11 positions matching TRBD2. The germline V gene encodes CDR1 DFQATT and CDR2 SNEGSKA (reference sequence). V was pared by 4 bases and J by 4 bases, with 12 bases of the junction left unmatched. This CDR3 region has 17 residues. The DNA for the CDR3 is TGCAGTGCTATCGGGCTAGCGGGGGGCCAGGGGTACAATGAGCAGTTCTTC. This translates into CSAIGLAGGQGYNEQFF.

The chain joins TRBV20-1 to TRBJ2-5; tentatively, D is TRBD2 (6 bases). CDR1 is DFQATT and CDR2 is SNEGSKA in the germline V gene (reference sequence). Trimming pared 5 bases from V and 1 base from J, leaving 17 bases between. This CDR3 is built from 15 residues. CDR3 region: CSAPRGSGPQETQYF. As DNA, the CDR3 is TGCAGTGCTCCACGTGGGAGCGGGCCCCAAGAGACCCAGTACTTC.

This CDR3 reads CASSLGTRPYEQYF. The CDR3 coding sequence is TGTGCCAGCAGCTTGGGTACTAGGCCCTACGAGCAGTACTTC. The rearrangement joins TRBV7-9 to TRBJ2-7; perhaps TRBD2 as D (5 bases). Trimming stripped 3 bases from V and 2 bases from J, with 11 bases between. The CDR3 totals 14 residues. The V gene's germline CDR1 is SEHNR and CDR2 FQNEAQ (reference sequence).